This record concerns one T cell receptor beta chain sequence. Its antigen is undetermined. The PCR was carried out with 60 Vbeta primers and 13 Jbeta primers. The protocol was immunoSEQ multiplex PCR, while the TCRdb copy is restricted to in-frame clones and leaves out a portion. Among about 220,000 clones listed, over 80% were seen once. The CDR3 is 14 residues long. V gave up 5 bases and J gave up 4 bases, with 12 bases separating them. CDR1 is SGHNT, CDR2 YENEEA, per germline. The entry originates in a study of cytomegalovirus exposure and HLA in healthy donors. Study-wide results and caveats: Among TCR beta chains, those listed as cytomegalovirus-associated numbered approximately 150. Within an earlier analysis, most TCR beta V segments proved productive either about 90% or about 30% of the time. DRB1 had the most TCR associations and HLA-C the fewest, a later analysis found, with rates varying by HLA locus.

The donors gave bone marrow, and they were healthy. This sequence originates from a woman between 35 and 50 years old in good health and CMV-seropositive. The V and J genes are TRBV11-3 and TRBJ1-3; perhaps TRBD1 as D (5 bases). The specimen was PBMCs. The CDR3 here is CASSKDSSGNTIYF. CDR3 nucleotide sequence: TGTGCCAGCAGCAAAGACAGTTCCGGAAACACCATATATTTT. Full variable domain (remainder filled in from reference TRBV11-3 and TRBJ1-3): EAGVVQSPRYKIIEKKQPVAFWCNPISGHNTLYWYLQNLGQGPELLIRYENEEAVDDSQLPKDRFSAERLKGVDSTLKIQPAELGDSAVYLCASSKDSSGNTIYFGEGSWLTVV.